This T cell receptor (beta chain) comes out of a study of T cells after yellow fever vaccination. Overall study results and limits: Subsequent to the booster, the majority of primary-vaccination clones reappeared (around 96% CD4, 88% CD8). It was the secondary response that reached its peak faster, day 5 versus 15, but it was weaker. CD4 and CD8 compartments shared a small share of clonotypes, likely from convergent recombination.

Trimming removed 2 bases at V and 6 bases at J, with 6 bases between. This CDR3 contains 12 residues. The germline V gene has CDR1 SEHNR and CDR2 FQNEAQ (reference sequence). This clonotype was counted only a few times. Its antigen is unknown. One entry per CDR3 protein, called by TCRdb with MiXCR from the 5' RACE reads. The table records 120,000 or so distinct CDR3 sequences, more than 7.5% of them present only once. The origin of this receptor is a man between 18 and 29 years old who received the YFV17D yellow fever vaccine. The V gene is TRBV7-9, the J gene TRBJ2-3; D not certain. The sequenced sample was CD8+ T cells sorted from PBMCs, obtained on the day of the yellow fever booster vaccination. The CDR3 reads CASSLMRDTQYF. In DNA form, the CDR3 reads TGTGCCAGCAGCTTAATGAGGGATACGCAGTATTTT.